This is a list of T cell receptor beta chains from one sample in a study of CD8 T cells in ankylosing spondylitis. TCRdb ran MiXCR on the 5' RACE reads and lists one entry per CDR3 protein. The data hold 750,000 to 850,000 distinct CDR3 sequences, with approximately 10% observed a single time. The specimen was blood, either unsorted or a sorted T cell fraction (not recorded which). These TCRs come from a male donor with ankylosing spondylitis. Each CDR3 is given with its conserved first and last residue. D genes are given only for firm matches. Clone size is not always given. Where it is, it says once, few, many or a class for expanded clones.

V	J	size	D	DNA	CDR3
TRBV20-1	TRBJ1-4	few	-	TGCAGTGCTAGCAGGGTGGGTGAAAAACTGTTTTTT	CSASRVGEKLFF
TRBV3-1	TRBJ2-7	-	TRBD1	TGTGCCAGCAGCTCCCAGGGGACAGGGCACCACGAGCAGTACTTC	CASSSQGTGHHEQYF
TRBV12-3/TRBV12-4	TRBJ1-2	few	TRBD1	TGTGCCAGCAGTCTGACAGGGGCCCGCTATGGCTACACCTTC	CASSLTGARYGYTF
TRBV5-5	TRBJ1-2	-	-	TGTGCCAGCAGCCGAGACCGGGGACCTAACTATGGCTACACCTTC	CASSRDRGPNYGYTF
TRBV20-1	TRBJ2-3	many	TRBD2	TGCAGTGCCTCGCGGGAGGTCGCAGATACGCAGTATTTT	CSASREVADTQYF
TRBV5-1	TRBJ2-7	many	-	TGCGCCAGCAGCTTGGAACAGGTTTCCTACGAGCAGTACTTC	CASSLEQVSYEQYF
TRBV10-3	TRBJ2-1	-	TRBD1	TGTGCCGTGCGGGACAGGGTCTACAATGAGCAGTTCTTC	CAVRDRVYNEQFF
TRBV7-2	TRBJ2-1	many	TRBD2	TGTGCCAGCAGCTTAGTATCCGGCGGGGGTCGAAATGAGCAGTTCTTC	CASSLVSGGGRNEQFF
TRBV7-2	TRBJ2-1	-	-	TGTGCCAGCAGCTTAGTTGGGCTGGTCAATGAGCAGTTCTTC	CASSLVGLVNEQFF
TRBV20-1	TRBJ2-2	many	-	TGCAGTGCTAGTGCAAGCGCGATTTCCGCGAACACCGGGGAGCTGTTTTTT	CSASASAISANTGELFF
TRBV5-1	TRBJ2-1	-	TRBD1	TGCGCCAGCGGACAGGGTAATTACAATGAGCAGTTCTTC	CASGQGNYNEQFF
TRBV28	TRBJ1-1	few	TRBD1	TGTGCCAGCAGTTACATGGACAGGGGCACTGAAGCTTTCTTT	CASSYMDRGTEAFF
TRBV7-2	TRBJ1-2	few	-	TGTGCCAGCAGCTTATTTTTAATCGGTGGACAGCCCTATGGCTACACCTTC	CASSLFLIGGQPYGYTF
TRBV6-2/TRBV6-3	TRBJ1-1	-	-	TGTGCCAGCATTACTTCGGGGTTCACTGAAGCTTTCTTT	CASITSGFTEAFF
TRBV29-1	TRBJ1-1	many	-	TGCAGCGTTGGGGAAGCCAATCGCCCGAAGGGCACTGAAGCTTTCTTT	CSVGEANRPKGTEAFF
TRBV11-3	TRBJ1-6	-	TRBD1	TGTGCCAGCCGTTCGGGACAGGGGAATAATTCACCCCTCCACTTT	CASRSGQGNNSPLHF
TRBV12-3/TRBV12-4	TRBJ2-7	many	-	TGTGCCAGCAGTCACGGGCGGTCCTACGAGCAGTACTTC	CASSHGRSYEQYF
TRBV20-1	TRBJ2-7	many	-	TGCAGTGCTAGGGGCAACTACGAGCAGTACTTC	CSARGNYEQYF
TRBV20-1	TRBJ2-5	-	TRBD2	TGCAGTGCTAGGCCCGCTAGCGGGAAGGTAGAGACCCAGTACTTC	CSARPASGKVETQYF
TRBV9	TRBJ2-1	once	-	TGTGCCAGCACCTCGCGGCCGGGGGTAGGTGAGCAGTTCTTC	CASTSRPGVGEQFF
TRBV20-1	TRBJ2-7	many	TRBD1	TGCAGTGCTAGAGAGGGCACAGGGGAATGGAACGAGCAGTACTTC	CSAREGTGEWNEQYF
TRBV20-1	TRBJ1-1	few	-	TGCAGTGCCACCGACGACGTGGCTTTCTTT	CSATDDVAFF
TRBV10-3	TRBJ1-5	few	TRBD1	TGTGCCACCGATGACAGGGGCGGAGGTCAGCCCCAGCATTTT	CATDDRGGGQPQHF
TRBV28	TRBJ1-2	-	-	TGTGCCAGCAGGGACAGCCTCTATGGCTACACCTTC	CASRDSLYGYTF
TRBV5-1	TRBJ2-2	many	-	TGCGCCAGCAGCTTGGGAACAGGGACCACCGGGGAGCTGTTTTTT	CASSLGTGTTGELFF
TRBV18	TRBJ2-7	few	-	TGTGCCAGCTCACCACCGTCATTGCACGAGCAGTACTTC	CASSPPSLHEQYF
TRBV5-1	TRBJ2-7	-	-	TGCGCCAGCAGCCGAGGACGGTTATACGAGCAGTACTTC	CASSRGRLYEQYF
TRBV20-1	TRBJ2-7	few	TRBD2	TGCAGTGCTAGAGATAGGCTAGCGGGAGACGAGCAGTACTTC	CSARDRLAGDEQYF
TRBV7-2	TRBJ2-2	-	-	TGTGCCAGCAGCCAGTACCACACCGGGGAGCTGTTTTTT	CASSQYHTGELFF
TRBV6-1	TRBJ2-5	-	-	TGTGCCAGCAGTGACGACTTGGAGACCCAGTACTTC	CASSDDLETQYF
TRBV24-1	TRBJ1-2	many	TRBD1	TGTGCCACCAGTGAAGGGACAGCCACCTCGGGCTACACCTTC	CATSEGTATSGYTF
TRBV5-4	TRBJ2-4	-	TRBD1	TGTGCCAGCCAGGGGGACCTCCGGGACATTCAGTACTTC	CASQGDLRDIQYF
TRBV11-2	TRBJ1-1	-	TRBD1	TGTGCCAGCAGCTTAAAGCCCGGACAGGGAGGGGGCCCGAACACTGAAGCTTTCTTT	CASSLKPGQGGGPNTEAFF
TRBV24-1	TRBJ2-3	few	-	TGTGCCACCAGTGATGTCGGGAACACAGATACGCAGTATTTT	CATSDVGNTDTQYF
TRBV5-1	TRBJ1-1	many	-	TGCGCCAGCAGCCTCGCCGGGGGGATAAGAAACACTGAAGCTTTCTTT	CASSLAGGIRNTEAFF
TRBV20-1	TRBJ2-3	-	-	TGCAGTTTAGACAGATCGAGCACAGATACGCAGTATTTT	CSLDRSSTDTQYF
TRBV29-1	TRBJ1-2	-	-	TGCAGCGTTCCGTCCGCGGCAGGCTTCGGGGGCTACACCTTC	CSVPSAAGFGGYTF
TRBV12-3/TRBV12-4	TRBJ2-1	-	TRBD2	TGTGCCAGCAGGCCGGGACTAGCAGCGAATGAGCAGTTCTTC	CASRPGLAANEQFF
TRBV29-1	TRBJ2-5	many	TRBD2	TGCAGCGGAAGACTAGCGGGAGGGACCCAGTACTTC	CSGRLAGGTQYF
TRBV29-1	TRBJ2-2	-	-	TGCAGCGTTGAAATAAAAAGGAACACCGGGGAGCTGTTTTTT	CSVEIKRNTGELFF
TRBV4-2	TRBJ2-2	few	TRBD2	TGTGCCAGCAGCCAAGTGACTAGCGGGAGGTCGCGCACCGGGGAGCTGTTTTTT	CASSQVTSGRSRTGELFF
TRBV29-1	TRBJ1-2	many	TRBD1	TGCAGCGTTGAACCCACCCTGGGACAGAGTATAAACTATGGCTACACCTTC	CSVEPTLGQSINYGYTF
TRBV24-1	TRBJ2-1	many	TRBD1	TGTGCCGCTGGACAGGGGGCGACCAATGAGCAGTTCTTC	CAAGQGATNEQFF
TRBV20-1	TRBJ2-7	many	TRBD1	TGCAGTGCTTCCCCCGGACAGGTCCGCGAGCAGTACTTC	CSASPGQVREQYF
TRBV9	TRBJ2-7	many	TRBD1	TGTGCCAGCAGCCAGGGACAGGGATCCTACGAGCAGTACTTC	CASSQGQGSYEQYF
TRBV10-3	TRBJ2-7	many	-	TGTGCCATCAGTGCAATGGGACGGGTTTACTTC	CAISAMGRVYF
TRBV20-1	TRBJ1-4	few	-	TGCAGTGCTAACCCGGGAGCAACTAATGAAAAACTGTTTTTT	CSANPGATNEKLFF
TRBV20-1	TRBJ2-1	few	-	TGCAGTGCTAGCGGGGATAGCTCCTACAATGAGCAGTTCTTC	CSASGDSSYNEQFF
TRBV6-7	TRBJ1-1	many	-	TGTGCCAGCAGTTACTCGACACCTACAAAGTGGAACAGGGCCGGGGCTGAAGCTTTCTTT	CASSYSTPTKWNRAGAEAFF